The 10 T cell receptor beta chains in this list originate from one sample, sequenced in a study of OX40 agonist ivuxolimab in advanced cancers. Measured with immunoSEQ multiplex PCR; TCRdb has only the in-frame clones, and not every one. The sample has fewer than 80,000 clones; roughly 85% are singletons. The input for sequencing was CD4+ or CD8+ T cells sorted from blood, taken in a trial of the OX40 agonist ivuxolimab. The receptors were gathered from an adult with an advanced solid tumor such as melanoma, head and neck, liver or kidney cancer.

The J gene is TRBJ1-1, the V gene TRBV4-3, with D maybe TRBD1 (6 bases). CDR1 is LGHNA and CDR2 is YSLEER in the germline V gene. V shed 0 bases and J shed 11 bases, with 10 bases lying between them. The CDR3 is 12 amino acids. The CDR3: CASSQETGGAFF. For the CDR3, the DNA is TGCGCCAGCAGCCAAGAGACAGGAGGTGCTTTCTTT.

V is TRBV7-6 and J is TRBJ2-1, with 11 bases fitting TRBD2. CDR1 is SGHVS, CDR2 FNYEAQ, per germline. The V and J ends lost 4 bases and 2 bases, in that order; junction bases with no gene match: 4. The CDR3 sequence is 16 residues long. The chain's CDR3 is CASSSTSGGAYNEQFF. The CDR3 DNA sequence: TGTGCCAGCAGCTCCACTAGCGGGGGCGCCTACAATGAGCAGTTCTTC.

The chain has TRBV4-3 and TRBJ2-7; D gene uncertain. V lost 0 bases, J lost 5 bases, and 11 bases lay in between. CDR3 length: 14 amino acids. Germline CDR1 and CDR2: LGHNA and YSLEER. CDR3 amino acids: CASSQERLGNEQYF. For the CDR3, the DNA is TGCGCCAGCAGCCAAGAAAGGCTGGGGAACGAGCAGTACTTC.

The rearrangement joins TRBV10-2 to TRBJ2-6; 8 nucleotides match TRBD2. Germline assignment: CDR1 WSHSY and CDR2 SAAADI. The CDR3 spans 16 residues. V lost 6 bases and J lost 0; bases outside the gene matches: 4. The CDR3 DNA reads as TGCGCCAGCAGCCCCGGGGGGGGCTCTGGGGCCAACGTCCTGACTTTC. Encoded protein: CASSPGGGSGANVLTF.

The DNA for the CDR3 is TGCGCCAGCAGCCAAAGACAGGGGGTCGACTCTGGAAACACCATATATTTT. This codes for CASSQRQGVDSGNTIYF. The chain uses TRBV4-3 and TRBJ1-3, with 9 bases matching TRBD1. Germline V gene lookup returns CDR1 LGHNA and CDR2 YSLEER. The junction had 5 bases not matched to a gene; V was cut back by 2 bases and J by 0 bases. This CDR3 region has 17 residues.

The CDR3 sequence is CASSQVPSGGAYNEQFF. The CDR3 DNA reads as TGCGCCAGCAGCCAAGTCCCTAGCGGGGGGGCTTACAATGAGCAGTTCTTC. This chain uses TRBV4-3 with TRBJ2-1, with 12 bases aligning to TRBD2. Germline V lookup: CDR1 LGHNA, CDR2 YSLEER. This CDR3 contains 17 residues. The junction had 5 bases not matched to a gene; V was cut back by 1 base and J by 4 bases.

The rearrangement uses TRBV7-6 and TRBJ2-5, with D uncertain. Trimming left V 5 bases short and J 2 bases short, with 3 bases between. Germline V CDR1 and CDR2: SGHVS, FNYEAQ. The CDR3 contains 11 residues. As DNA, the CDR3 is TGTGCCAGCAGCCCTCAAGAGACCCAGTACTTC. It specifies CASSPQETQYF.

J is TRBJ1-1 and V is TRBV12-5; tentative D call: TRBD1 (6 bases). The germline V gene has CDR1 LGHNT and CDR2 FRNRAP. V was trimmed by 6 bases and J by 5 bases, leaving 10 bases between them. This CDR3 spans 12 amino acids. In nucleotides, the CDR3 is TGTGCTAGTGGAACAGGGTCGACTGAAGCTTTCTTT. Amino acid sequence: CASGTGSTEAFF.

V gene TRBV18 combines with J gene TRBJ1-2, with TRBD1 as a possible D gene (5 bases). This CDR3 has 14 residues. The V end lost 6 bases, the J end lost 2 bases, and 13 bases lay between the germline ends. Per the germline V gene, CDR1 is KGHSH and CDR2 is LQKENI. CDR3 in DNA: TGTGCCAGCTCGTCCGGGACGGCGAACTATGGCTACACCTTC. This codes for CASSSGTANYGYTF.

The chain uses TRBV21-1 and TRBJ1-6; whether TRBD1, the table's D call, matches the DNA was not checked. TRBV21-1 is listed as a pseudogene. The CDR3 has 17 residues. As DNA, the CDR3 is TGTGCCAGCAGCGGGTGGACAGGGGTCTCCTATAATTCACCCCTCCACTTT. Its protein product is CASSGWTGVSYNSPLHF.